This T cell receptor (beta chain) was retrieved from a study of T cells in women clearing cervical HPV infection. Study-wide background: Only a few women had HLA typing results available.

Produced via immunoSEQ multiplex PCR; TCRdb's table is partial and in-frame only. This table holds 25,000 to 35,000 clones. Findings and caveats of the study: TRBV6-7 relative abundance averaged 0.11% in cases and approximately 0.15% in controls.

This CDR3 has 14 amino acids. Trimming removed 6 bases at V and 4 bases at J, with 16 bases between. Germline V gene lookup returns CDR1 DFQATT and CDR2 SNEGSKA (reference sequence). Concerning this clone: Its antigen is currently unknown. With the read ending 3 residues before the CDR3 end, the germline J gene is used to fill in that end.

The chain is built from TRBV20-1 and TRBJ2-1; TRBD2 might be the D (5 bases). Input material: blood buffy coat. This clonotype originated in a woman aged 18 to 69 with a cervical HPV16 infection that either progressed to CIN3+ or cleared (not recorded which). The CDR3 region is CSAERHGVYNEQFF. CDR3 DNA (partial): TGCAGTGCGGAACGACACGGGGTTTACAATGAG.